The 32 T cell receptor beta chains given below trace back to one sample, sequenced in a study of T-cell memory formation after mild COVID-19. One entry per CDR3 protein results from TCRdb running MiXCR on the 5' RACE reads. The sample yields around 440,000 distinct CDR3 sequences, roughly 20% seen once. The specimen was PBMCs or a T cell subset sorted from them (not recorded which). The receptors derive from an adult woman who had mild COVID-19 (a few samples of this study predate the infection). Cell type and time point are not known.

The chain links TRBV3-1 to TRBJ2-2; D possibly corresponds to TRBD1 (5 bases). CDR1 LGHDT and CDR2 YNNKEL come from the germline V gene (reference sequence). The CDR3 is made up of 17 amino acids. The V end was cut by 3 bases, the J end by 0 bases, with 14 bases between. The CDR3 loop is CASSHLPGLTNTGELFF. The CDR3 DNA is TGTGCCAGCAGCCATCTCCCAGGGCTGACGAACACCGGGGAGCTGTTTTTT.

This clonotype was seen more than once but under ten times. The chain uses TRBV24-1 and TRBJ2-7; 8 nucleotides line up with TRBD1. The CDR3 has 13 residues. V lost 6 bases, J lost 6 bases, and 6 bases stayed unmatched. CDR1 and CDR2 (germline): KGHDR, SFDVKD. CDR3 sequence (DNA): TGTGCCACCAGTACTCCAGGGGGCGTCGAGCAGTACTTC. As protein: CATSTPGGVEQYF.

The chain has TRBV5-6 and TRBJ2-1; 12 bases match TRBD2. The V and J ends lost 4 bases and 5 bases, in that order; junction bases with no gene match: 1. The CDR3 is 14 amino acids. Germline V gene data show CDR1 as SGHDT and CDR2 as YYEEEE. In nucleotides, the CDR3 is TGTGCCAGCAGCCGACTAGCGGGAGACAATGAGCAGTTCTTC. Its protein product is CASSRLAGDNEQFF.

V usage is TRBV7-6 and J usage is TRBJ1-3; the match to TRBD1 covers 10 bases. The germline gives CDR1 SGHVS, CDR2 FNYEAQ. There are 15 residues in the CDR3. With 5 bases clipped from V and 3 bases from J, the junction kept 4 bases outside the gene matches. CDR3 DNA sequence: TGTGCCAGCAGCCAGGGACAGGGGAATGGAAACACCATATATTTT. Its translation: CASSQGQGNGNTIYF.

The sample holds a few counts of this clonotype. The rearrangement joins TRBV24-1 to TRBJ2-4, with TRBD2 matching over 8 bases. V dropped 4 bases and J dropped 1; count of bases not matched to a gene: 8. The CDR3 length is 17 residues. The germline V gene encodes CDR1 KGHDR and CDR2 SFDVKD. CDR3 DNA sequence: TGTGCCACCAGTGACGCCGGGACTAGTCAGGCCAAAAACATTCAGTACTTC. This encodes CATSDAGTSQAKNIQYF.

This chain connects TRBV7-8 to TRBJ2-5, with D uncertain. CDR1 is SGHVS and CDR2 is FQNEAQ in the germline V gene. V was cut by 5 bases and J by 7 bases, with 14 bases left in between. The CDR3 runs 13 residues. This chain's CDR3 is CASSPRAEGTQYF. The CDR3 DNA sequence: TGTGCCAGCAGCCCCCGGGCGGAAGGGACCCAGTACTTC. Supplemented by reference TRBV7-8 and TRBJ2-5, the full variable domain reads GAGVSQSPRYKVAKRGQDVALRCDPISGHVSLFWYQQALGQGPEFLTYFQNEAQLDKSGLPSDRFFAERPEGSVSTLKIQRTQQEDSAVYLCASSPRAEGTQYFGPGTRLLVL.

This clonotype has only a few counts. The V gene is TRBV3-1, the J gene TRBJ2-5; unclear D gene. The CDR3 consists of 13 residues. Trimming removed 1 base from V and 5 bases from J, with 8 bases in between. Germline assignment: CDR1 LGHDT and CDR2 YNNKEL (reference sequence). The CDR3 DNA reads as TGTGCCAGCAGCCAAGTTCAGTGGGAGACCCAGTACTTC. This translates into CASSQVQWETQYF.

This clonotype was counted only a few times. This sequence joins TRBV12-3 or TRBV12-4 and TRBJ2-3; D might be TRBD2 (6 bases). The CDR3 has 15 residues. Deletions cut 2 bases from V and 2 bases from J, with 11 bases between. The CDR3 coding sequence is TGTGCCAGCAGTTTAAGTGGGAGGACCACAGATACGCAGTATTTT. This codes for CASSLSGRTTDTQYF.

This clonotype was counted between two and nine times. CDR3 sequence reads: CASSDGLAGSSYNEQFF. CDR3 in DNA: TGTGCCAGCAGTGATGGACTAGCGGGGAGCTCCTACAATGAGCAGTTCTTC. The chain couples TRBV2 to TRBJ2-1; 12 bases align to TRBD2. J lost 0 bases, V lost 3 bases, and 3 bases had no gene match. Germline CDR1 SNHLY, CDR2 FYNNEI. The CDR3 is 17 amino acids.

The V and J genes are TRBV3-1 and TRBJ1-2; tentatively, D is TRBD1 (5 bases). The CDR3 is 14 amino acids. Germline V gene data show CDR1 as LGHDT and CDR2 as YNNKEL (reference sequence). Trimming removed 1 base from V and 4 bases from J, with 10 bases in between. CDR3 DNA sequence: TGTGCCAGCAGCCAAGCAGGGAAAGGCTATGGCTACACCTTC. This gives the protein CASSQAGKGYGYTF. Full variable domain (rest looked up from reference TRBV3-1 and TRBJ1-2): DTAVSQTPKYLVTQMGNDKSIKCEQNLGHDTMYWYKQDSKKFLKIMFSYNNKELIINETVPNRFSPKSPDKAHLNLHINSLELGDSAVYFCASSQAGKGYGYTFGSGTRLTVV.

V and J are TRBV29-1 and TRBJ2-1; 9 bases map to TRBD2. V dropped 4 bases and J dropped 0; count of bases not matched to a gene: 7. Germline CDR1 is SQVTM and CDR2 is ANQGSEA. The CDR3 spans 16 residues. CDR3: CSVVASGDRSYNEQFF. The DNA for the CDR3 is TGCAGCGTTGTAGCTAGCGGGGACCGCTCCTACAATGAGCAGTTCTTC.

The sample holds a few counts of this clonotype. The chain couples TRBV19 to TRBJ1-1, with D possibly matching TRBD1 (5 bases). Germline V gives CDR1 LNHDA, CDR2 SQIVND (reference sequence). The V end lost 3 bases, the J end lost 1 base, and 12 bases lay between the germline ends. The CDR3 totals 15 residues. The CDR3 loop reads CASSMGTLWNTEAFF. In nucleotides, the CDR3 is TGTGCCAGTAGTATGGGGACCCTTTGGAACACTGAAGCTTTCTTT.

The chain's CDR3 is CASSYRPVYEQYF. DNA for the CDR3: TGCGCCAGCAGTTACCGACCCGTCTACGAGCAGTACTTC. V usage is TRBV5-1 and J usage is TRBJ2-7; D ambiguous. Germline-derived CDR1 and CDR2 are SGHRS and YFSETQ. The V gene lost 5 bases and the J gene lost 3 bases, with 12 bases spanning the gap. This CDR3 is 13 amino acids long.

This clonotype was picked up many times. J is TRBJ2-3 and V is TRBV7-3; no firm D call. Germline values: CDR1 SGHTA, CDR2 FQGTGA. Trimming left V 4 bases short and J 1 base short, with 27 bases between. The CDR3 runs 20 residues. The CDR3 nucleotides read TGTGCCAGCAGCTCACTTGGTCGTCACCACAGTTCCCGAGGCACAGATACGCAGTATTTT. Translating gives CASSSLGRHHSSRGTDTQYF. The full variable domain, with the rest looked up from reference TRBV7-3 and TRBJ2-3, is GAGVSQTPSNKVTEKGKYVELRCDPISGHTALYWYRQSLGQGPEFLIYFQGTGAADDSGLPNDRFFAVRPEGSVSTLKIQRTERGDSAVYLCASSSLGRHHSSRGTDTQYFGPGTRLTVL.

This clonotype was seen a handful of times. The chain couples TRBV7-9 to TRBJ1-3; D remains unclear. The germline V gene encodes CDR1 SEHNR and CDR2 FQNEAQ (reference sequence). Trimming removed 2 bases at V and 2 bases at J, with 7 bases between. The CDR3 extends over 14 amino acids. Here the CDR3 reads CASSLSRAGNTIYF. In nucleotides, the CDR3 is TGTGCCAGCAGCTTATCTCGGGCTGGAAACACCATATATTTT.

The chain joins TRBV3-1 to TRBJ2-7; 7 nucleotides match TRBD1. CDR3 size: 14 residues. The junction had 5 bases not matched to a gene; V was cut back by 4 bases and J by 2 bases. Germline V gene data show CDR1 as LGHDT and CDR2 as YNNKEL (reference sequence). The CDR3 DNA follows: TGTGCCAGCAGCCCCGGGACAGATACCTACGAGCAGTACTTC. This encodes CASSPGTDTYEQYF.

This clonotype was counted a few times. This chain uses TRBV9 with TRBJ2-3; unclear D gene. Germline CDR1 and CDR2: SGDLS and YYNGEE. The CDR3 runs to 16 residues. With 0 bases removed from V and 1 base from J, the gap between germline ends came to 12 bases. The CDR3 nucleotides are TGTGCCAGCAGCGTAGATCGAGCTCCTGGCACAGATACGCAGTATTTT. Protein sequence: CASSVDRAPGTDTQYF. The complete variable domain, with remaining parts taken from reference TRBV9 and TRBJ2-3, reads DSGVTQTPKHLITATGQRVTLRCSPRSGDLSVYWYQQSLDQGLQFLIQYYNGEERAKGNILERFSAQQFPDLHSELNLSSLELGDSALYFCASSVDRAPGTDTQYFGPGTRLTVL.

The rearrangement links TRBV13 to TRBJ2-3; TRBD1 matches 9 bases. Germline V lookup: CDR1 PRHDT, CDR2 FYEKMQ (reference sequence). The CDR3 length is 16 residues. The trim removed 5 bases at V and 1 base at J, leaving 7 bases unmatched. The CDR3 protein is CASSPGQGRRTDTQYF. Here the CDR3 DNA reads TGTGCCAGCAGCCCAGGACAGGGGCGACGCACAGATACGCAGTATTTT.

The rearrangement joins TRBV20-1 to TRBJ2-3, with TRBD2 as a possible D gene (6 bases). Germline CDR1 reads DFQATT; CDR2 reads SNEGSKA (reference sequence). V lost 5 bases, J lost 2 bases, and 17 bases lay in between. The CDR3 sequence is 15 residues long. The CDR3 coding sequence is TGCAGTGCTCTGATCGGGACTTTATACACAGATACGCAGTATTTT. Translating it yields CSALIGTLYTDTQYF.

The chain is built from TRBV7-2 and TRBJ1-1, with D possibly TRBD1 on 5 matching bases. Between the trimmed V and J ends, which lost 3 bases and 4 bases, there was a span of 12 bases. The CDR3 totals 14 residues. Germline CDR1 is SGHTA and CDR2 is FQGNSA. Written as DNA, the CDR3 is TGTGCCAGCAGCTTGAGGGGAGGGAGCACTGAAGCTTTCTTT. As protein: CASSLRGGSTEAFF. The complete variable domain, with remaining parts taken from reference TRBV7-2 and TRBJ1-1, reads GAGVSQSPSNKVTEKGKDVELRCDPISGHTALYWYRQSLGQGLEFLIYFQGNSAPDKSGLPSDRFSAERTGGSVSTLTIQRTQQEDSAVYLCASSLRGGSTEAFFGQGTRLTVV.

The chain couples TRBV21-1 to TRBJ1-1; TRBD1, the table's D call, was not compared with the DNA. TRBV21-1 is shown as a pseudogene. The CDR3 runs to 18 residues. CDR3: CASSKGNRGPPGNTEAFF. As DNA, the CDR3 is TGTGCCAGCAGCAAAGGCAACAGGGGGCCTCCAGGCAACACTGAAGCTTTCTTT.

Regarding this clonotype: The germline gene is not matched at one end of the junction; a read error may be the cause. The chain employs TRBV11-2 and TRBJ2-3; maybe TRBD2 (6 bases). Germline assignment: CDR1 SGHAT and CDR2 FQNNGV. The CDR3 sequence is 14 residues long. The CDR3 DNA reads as TGTGCCAGCAGCTTGGAGCCTAGCGCCATGGGGGTGCATTTT. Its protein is CASSLEPSAMGVHF.

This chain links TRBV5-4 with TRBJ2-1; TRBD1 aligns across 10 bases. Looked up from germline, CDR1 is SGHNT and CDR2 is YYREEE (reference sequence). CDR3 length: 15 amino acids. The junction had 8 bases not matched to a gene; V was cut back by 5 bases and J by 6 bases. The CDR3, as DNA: TGTGCCAGCAGGTCGACAGGGGGCCGGATCAATGAGCAGTTCTTC. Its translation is CASRSTGGRINEQFF.

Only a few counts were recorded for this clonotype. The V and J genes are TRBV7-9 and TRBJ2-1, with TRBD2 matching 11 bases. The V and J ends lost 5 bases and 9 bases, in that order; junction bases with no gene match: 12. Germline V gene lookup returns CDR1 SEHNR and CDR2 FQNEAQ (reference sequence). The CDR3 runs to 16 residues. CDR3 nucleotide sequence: TGTGCCAGCAGCCCGATTAGTAGCGGGAGGGCGAGTGAGCAGTTCTTC. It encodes CASSPISSGRASEQFF.

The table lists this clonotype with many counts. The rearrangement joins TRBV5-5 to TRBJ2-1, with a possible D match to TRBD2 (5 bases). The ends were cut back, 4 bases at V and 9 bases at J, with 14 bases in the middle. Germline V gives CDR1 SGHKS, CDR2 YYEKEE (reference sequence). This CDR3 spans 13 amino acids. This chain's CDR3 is CASSLRGEGEQFF. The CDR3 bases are TGTGCCAGCAGCCTTCGGGGAGAGGGTGAGCAGTTCTTC.

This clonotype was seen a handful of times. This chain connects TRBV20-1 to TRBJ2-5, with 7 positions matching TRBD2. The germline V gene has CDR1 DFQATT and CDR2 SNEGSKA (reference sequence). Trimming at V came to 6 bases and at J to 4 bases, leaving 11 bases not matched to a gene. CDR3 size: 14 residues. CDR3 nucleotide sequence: TGCAGTGCCCCCTCGGGGGGTATGGGAGAGACCCAGTACTTC. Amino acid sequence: CSAPSGGMGETQYF.

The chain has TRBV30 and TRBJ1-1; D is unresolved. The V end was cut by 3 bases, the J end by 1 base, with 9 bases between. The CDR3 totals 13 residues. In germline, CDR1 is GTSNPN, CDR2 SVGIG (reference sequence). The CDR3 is CAWSQTENTEAFF. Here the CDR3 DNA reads TGTGCCTGGAGCCAAACAGAGAACACTGAAGCTTTCTTT.

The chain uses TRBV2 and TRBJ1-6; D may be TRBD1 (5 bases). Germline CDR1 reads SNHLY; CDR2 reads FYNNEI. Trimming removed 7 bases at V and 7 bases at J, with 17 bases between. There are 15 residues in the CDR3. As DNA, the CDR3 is TGTGCCAGCATCTCGAGGGGTTGGGAAAATTCACCCCTCCACTTT. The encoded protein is CASISRGWENSPLHF. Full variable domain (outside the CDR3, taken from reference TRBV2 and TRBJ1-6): EPEVTQTPSHQVTQMGQEVILRCVPISNHLYFYWYRQILGQKVEFLVSFYNNEISEKSEIFDDQFSVERPDGSNFTLKIRSTKLEDSAMYFCASISRGWENSPLHFGNGTRLTVT.

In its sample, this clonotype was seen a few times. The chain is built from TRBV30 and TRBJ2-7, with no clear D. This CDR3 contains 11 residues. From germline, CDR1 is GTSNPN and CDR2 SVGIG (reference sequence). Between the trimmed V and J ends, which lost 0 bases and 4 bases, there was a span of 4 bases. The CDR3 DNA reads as TGTGCCTGGAGTGTACGGTACGAGCAGTACTTC. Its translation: CAWSVRYEQYF.

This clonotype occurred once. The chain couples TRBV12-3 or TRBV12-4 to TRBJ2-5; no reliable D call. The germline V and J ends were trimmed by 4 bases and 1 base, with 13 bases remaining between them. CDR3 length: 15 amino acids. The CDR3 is CASSSLVGPQETQYF. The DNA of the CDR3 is TGTGCCAGCAGTTCCCTAGTGGGTCCCCAAGAGACCCAGTACTTC.

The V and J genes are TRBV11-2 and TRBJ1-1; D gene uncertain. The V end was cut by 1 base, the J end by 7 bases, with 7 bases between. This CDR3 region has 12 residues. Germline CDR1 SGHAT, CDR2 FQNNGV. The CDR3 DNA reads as TGTGCCAGCAGCTTAGGTGAGGGTGAAGCTTTCTTT. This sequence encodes CASSLGEGEAFF.

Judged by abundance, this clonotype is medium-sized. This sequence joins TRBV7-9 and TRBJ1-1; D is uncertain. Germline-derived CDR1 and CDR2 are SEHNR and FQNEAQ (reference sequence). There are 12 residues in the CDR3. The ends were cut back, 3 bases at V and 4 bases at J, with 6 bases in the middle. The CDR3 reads CASSFPGTEAFF. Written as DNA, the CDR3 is TGTGCCAGCAGCTTTCCTGGCACTGAAGCTTTCTTT.